These 28 T cell receptor beta chains came from one sample sequenced in a study of blood T cells in healthy people across ages. It was with a sample-barcoded 5' primer and a J-beta primer mix that a second PCR of about 6 to 11 cycles was run. MiXCR, run by TCRdb on the 5' RACE reads, gives a single entry per CDR3 protein. Here the sample spans some 1.5 million distinct CDR3 sequences, 28% being singletons. The sequenced material came from blood. All receptors come from a woman in her 30s in good health.

The chain links TRBV6-5 to TRBJ2-7; no definite D call. The CDR3 runs 13 residues. V gave up 0 bases and J gave up 3 bases, with 6 bases separating them. CDR1 is MNHEY, CDR2 SVGAGI, per germline. In nucleotides, the CDR3 is TGTGCCAGCAGTTACTCATTTCTCTACGAGCAGTACTTC. Amino acids: CASSYSFLYEQYF.

The chain combines TRBV28 with TRBJ2-3; 8 bases are shared with TRBD2. V dropped 9 bases and J dropped 1; count of bases not matched to a gene: 9. Germline lookup yields CDR1 MDHEN and CDR2 SYDVKM. The CDR3 sequence is 15 residues long. In DNA form, the CDR3 reads TGTGCCAGTGGGTTACTAGCGGCACGCACAGATACGCAGTATTTT. Protein sequence: CASGLLAARTDTQYF.

This clonotype came up many times. The chain uses TRBV20-1 and TRBJ2-7, with D perhaps matching TRBD1 (5 bases). The CDR3 has 13 amino acids. Looked up from germline, CDR1 is DFQATT and CDR2 is SNEGSKA (reference sequence). Trimming cost V 0 bases and J 3 bases, with 9 bases left between them. CDR3 DNA sequence: TGCAGTGCTAGAGATCCCGACAGCTACGAGCAGTACTTC. It codes for CSARDPDSYEQYF.

This chain uses TRBV4-3 with TRBJ2-5, with D perhaps being TRBD1 or TRBD2 (5 bases each). The better agreement between TRBJ2-1 and the DNA end casts doubt on the J call. The germline V gene encodes CDR1 LGHNA and CDR2 YSLEER. The length of the CDR3 is 12 residues. The chain's CDR3 is CAITGRQETQFF. The CDR3 coding sequence is TGCGCCATTACGGGACGGCAAGAGACCCAGTTCTTC.

Concerning this clonotype itself: One end of the junction varies from germline; a read error may be responsible. The V and J genes are TRBV7-9 and TRBJ2-1, with a weak D call TRBD2 (5 bases). The length of the CDR3 is 16 residues. The germline CDR1 and CDR2 sequences are SEHNR and FQNEAQ (reference sequence). CDR3 residues: CAGSLRRPADYNEQFF. DNA for the CDR3: TGTGCCGGCAGCTTACGCCGTCCAGCGGACTACAATGAGCAGTTCTTC.

This clonotype occurred once. V usage is TRBV20-1 and J usage is TRBJ1-6; a weak D match, TRBD1 (6 bases). Germline V gene lookup returns CDR1 DFQATT and CDR2 SNEGSKA (reference sequence). V was clipped by 3 bases and J by 0 bases, with 18 bases between them. This CDR3 has 18 residues. The CDR3 coding sequence is TGCAGTGCTAGTTTATCGGGGGGCAAAAGCTCCTATAATTCACCCCTCCACTTT. Protein product: CSASLSGGKSSYNSPLHF.

At least ten counts were recorded for this clonotype. The rearrangement joins TRBV29-1 to TRBJ2-3; TRBD2 matches 12 bases. The J segment lost 0 bases and the V segment lost 6 bases, leaving 4 bases of the junction unmatched. The CDR3 loop spans 15 amino acids. Germline V gene sequence: CDR1 SQVTM, CDR2 ANQGSEA. CDR3 loop: CSVALAGGSTDTQYF. The CDR3 nucleotides read TGCAGCGTGGCACTAGCGGGGGGTAGCACAGATACGCAGTATTTT.

This clonotype was seen a handful of times. J is TRBJ2-1 and V is TRBV6-5; TRBD2 aligns across 15 bases. The ends lost 4 bases at V and 9 bases at J; junction bases unmatched: 7. CDR3 length: 16 residues. The germline gives CDR1 MNHEY, CDR2 SVGAGI. Here the CDR3 DNA reads TGTGCCAGCAGTTTGGGGACTAGCGGGGGGTTAGTTGAGCAGTTCTTC. Amino acids: CASSLGTSGGLVEQFF.

This clonotype turned up a few times. This chain uses TRBV19 with TRBJ2-3, with D unclear. Germline lookup yields CDR1 LNHDA and CDR2 SQIVND (reference sequence). The CDR3 loop spans 13 amino acids. Trimming removed 0 bases at V and 1 base at J, with 2 bases between. CDR3 nucleotides: TGTGCCAGTAGTATAGATGGCACAGATACGCAGTATTTT. Protein: CASSIDGTDTQYF.

This clonotype was seen at least ten times. This chain links TRBV4-1 with TRBJ2-3; 11 nucleotides agree with TRBD1. The germline gives CDR1 MGHRA, CDR2 YSYEKL. The junction had 8 bases not matched to a gene; V was cut back by 2 bases and J by 4 bases. CDR3 size: 17 residues. As DNA, the CDR3 is TGCGCCAGCAGCCAACAGCTCCCGGGACAGGGGGCAGATACGCAGTATTTT. It yields the protein CASSQQLPGQGADTQYF.

To note about this clonotype: The CDR3 carries no conserved terminal phenylalanine or tryptophan, so it likely arises from a read error. The J gene is TRBJ2-3, the V gene TRBV6-6; D could derive from TRBD1 or TRBD2 (6 bases each). V lost 5 bases, J lost 0 bases, and 12 bases lay in between. This CDR3 is built from 15 residues. In germline, CDR1 is MNHNY, CDR2 SVGAGI (reference sequence). The CDR3 nucleotides read TGTGCCAGCAGTCAGGGGAGGCCTAGCACAGATACGCAGTATTGT. This sequence encodes CASSQGRPSTDTQYC.

This clonotype occurred a few times. A read error may produce the germline difference seen at one junction end. The V gene is TRBV18, the J gene TRBJ2-5, with D possibly being TRBD1 or TRBD2 (5 bases each). Germline V gives CDR1 KGHSH, CDR2 LQKENI. The CDR3 spans 16 residues. For the CDR3, the DNA is TGTGCCAGCTCGCCACCTTCCTCCGGGACCGCAGTGGTCCAGTACTTC. This gives the protein CASSPPSSGTAVVQYF. Together with reference TRBV18 and TRBJ2-5, the CDR3 gives the full variable domain: NAGVMQNPRHLVRRRGQEARLRCSPMKGHSHVYWYRQLPEEGLKFMVYLQKENIIDESGMPKERFSAEFPKEGPSILRIQQVVRGDSAAYFCASSPPSSGTAVVQYFGPGTRLLVL.

To note about this clonotype: Since a far larger clone is one base different, this is likely a read error. The genes are TRBV2 and TRBJ2-1; D gene ambiguous. Trimming removed 7 bases at V and 6 bases at J, with 10 bases between. CDR3 length equals 12 residues. Per germline, CDR1 SNHLY and CDR2 FYNNEI. For the CDR3, the DNA is TGTGCCAGCAATTTTGGAGCCAATGAGCAGTTCTTC. It yields the protein CASNFGANEQFF.

This clonotype was counted a few times. The chain couples TRBV5-5 to TRBJ2-7; D tentatively fits TRBD1 or TRBD2 (6 bases each). The CDR3 consists of 15 residues. With 6 bases removed from V and 2 bases from J, the gap between germline ends came to 18 bases. Per germline, CDR1 SGHKS and CDR2 YYEKEE (reference sequence). CDR3 bases: TGTGCCAGCAAGACCATCGGGGGCGACACCTACGAGCAGTACTTC. It encodes CASKTIGGDTYEQYF.

The chain carries TRBV11-3 and TRBJ2-1; perhaps D is TRBD1 or TRBD2 (5 bases each). Germline CDR1 is SGHNT and CDR2 is YENEEA. The CDR3 covers 15 residues. Trimming took 0 bases from V and 7 from J, leaving 13 bases between them. The DNA for the CDR3 is TGTGCCAGCAGCTTAGAAAGGGACGGCTATAATGAGCAGTTCTTC. As protein: CASSLERDGYNEQFF.

In this sample, this clonotype turned up a few times. The J gene is TRBJ2-1, the V gene TRBV12-3 or TRBV12-4; D tentatively fits TRBD1 or TRBD2 (6 bases each). The V end was cut by 5 bases, the J end by 15 bases, with 20 bases between. The CDR3 has 13 amino acids. The DNA for the CDR3 is TGTGCCAGCAGTCCAGAACCAGAGGGGGGTCTGTTCTTC. As protein: CASSPEPEGGLFF.

This clonotype has only a few counts. V is TRBV12-3 or TRBV12-4 and J is TRBJ2-7; D possibly uses TRBD1 or TRBD2 (6 bases each). Trimming stripped 6 bases from V and 6 bases from J, with 21 bases between. CDR3 length: 15 residues. The CDR3 is CASSRKGRGLSEQYF. DNA for the CDR3: TGTGCCAGCAGCCGAAAGGGCCGGGGGCTAAGCGAGCAGTACTTC.

The chain links TRBV5-5 to TRBJ2-1; 10 bases fit TRBD2. The CDR3 covers 14 residues. V lost 6 bases and J lost 4; bases outside the gene matches: 4. The germline V gene has CDR1 SGHKS and CDR2 YYEKEE (reference sequence). In DNA, the CDR3 is TGTGCCAGCAATAGCGGGGGGCTGTACAATGAGCAGTTCTTC. Amino acid sequence: CASNSGGLYNEQFF.

The DNA for the CDR3 is TGTGCCAGCAGCCCGGGGGTACCCCCTGAAGCTTTCTTT. It is translated as CASSPGVPPEAFF. The chain is built from TRBV7-9 and TRBJ1-1; D perhaps matches TRBD1 (5 bases). Germline CDR1 reads SEHNR; CDR2 reads FQNEAQ (reference sequence). V was clipped by 5 bases and J by 6 bases, with 13 bases between them. The CDR3 length is 13 residues.

The V and J genes are TRBV2 and TRBJ2-7; D unresolved. The CDR3 has 11 residues. Per germline, CDR1 SNHLY and CDR2 FYNNEI. Deletions cut 4 bases from V and 5 bases from J, with 6 bases between. The CDR3 region is CASSVFNEQYF. The CDR3 nucleotides are TGTGCCAGCAGTGTTTTCAACGAGCAGTACTTC.

The sample holds a few counts of this clonotype. CDR3: CAISDAGLYNEQFF. CDR3 DNA: TGTGCCATCAGTGACGCAGGATTATACAATGAGCAGTTCTTC. The chain couples TRBV10-3 to TRBJ2-1; no firm D call. CDR1 and CDR2 (germline): ENHRY, SYGVKD. The V end was cut by 3 bases, the J end by 4 bases, with 10 bases between. The CDR3 contains 14 residues.

This sequence joins TRBV6-6 and TRBJ2-5; D gene ambiguous. This CDR3 is built from 13 residues. Germline CDR1 is MNHNY and CDR2 is SVGAGI (reference sequence). V lost 10 bases to trimming and J lost 2 bases, with 14 bases between them. The CDR3 protein is CATQRAQQETQYF. For the CDR3, the DNA is TGTGCCACTCAAAGGGCTCAACAAGAGACCCAGTACTTC.

This clonotype was observed at least ten times. The CDR3 protein is CAISESGGGNTEAFF. In DNA form, the CDR3 reads TGTGCCATCAGTGAGTCGGGGGGCGGAAACACTGAAGCTTTCTTT. This chain joins TRBV10-3 and TRBJ1-1, with D maybe TRBD1 (6 bases). CDR3 length: 15 amino acids. The ends were cut back, 0 bases at V and 2 bases at J, with 10 bases in the middle. Germline V gene lookup returns CDR1 ENHRY and CDR2 SYGVKD.

The J gene is TRBJ2-7, the V gene TRBV7-9, with no clear D. The CDR3 is 15 amino acids. From germline, CDR1 is SEHNR and CDR2 FQNEAQ (reference sequence). The germline V and J ends were trimmed by 4 bases and 2 bases, with 15 bases remaining between them. The CDR3 sequence: CASSSSYGNTYEQYF. CDR3 nucleotides: TGTGCCAGCAGCTCCAGCTACGGCAATACCTACGAGCAGTACTTC.

This clonotype was counted at least ten times. The V call is TRBV28, the J call TRBJ2-6; 7 bases match TRBD1. Germline V gene data show CDR1 as MDHEN and CDR2 as SYDVKM. With 2 bases clipped from V and 0 bases from J, the junction kept 4 bases outside the gene matches. The CDR3 extends over 17 amino acids. The CDR3 reads CASSLVGGGSGANVLTF. CDR3 DNA: TGTGCCAGCAGTTTAGTAGGGGGCGGCTCTGGGGCCAACGTCCTGACTTTC.

This rearrangement joins TRBV30 to TRBJ1-2, with D possibly TRBD1 on 6 matching bases. This CDR3 is built from 13 residues. Looked up from germline, CDR1 is GTSNPN and CDR2 is SVGIG (reference sequence). The V end lost 2 bases, the J end lost 8 bases, and 15 bases lay between the germline ends. The CDR3 DNA reads TGTGCCTGGAGTATACAGGGCCCTAGGGGCTACACCTTC. This encodes CAWSIQGPRGYTF.

This clonotype was detected a few times. V is TRBV20-1 and J is TRBJ2-3; TRBD1 matches 8 bases. Trimming removed 2 bases from V and 1 base from J; junction bases left unmatched: 5. This CDR3 is built from 15 residues. Germline V gene data show CDR1 as DFQATT and CDR2 as SNEGSKA (reference sequence). The CDR3 DNA reads as TGCAGTGCTAGACCGACAGGGGAGGGCACAGATACGCAGTATTTT. Its protein product is CSARPTGEGTDTQYF.

This clonotype was recorded at least ten times. The chain recombines TRBV5-1 with TRBJ2-7; 8 bases map to TRBD1. Germline CDR1 SGHRS, CDR2 YFSETQ. The J segment lost 4 bases and the V segment lost 5 bases, leaving 11 bases of the junction unmatched. The CDR3 is made up of 15 amino acids. DNA of the CDR3: TGCGCCAGCAGACTCCGGGACAGGCTAAGTTACGAGCAGTACTTC. This codes for CASRLRDRLSYEQYF.